A single sample is the source of the 22 T cell receptor beta chains below, sequenced in a study of cytomegalovirus exposure and HLA in healthy donors. Primers: 60 Vbeta forward and 13 Jbeta reverse. Method: immunoSEQ multiplex PCR; TCRdb's copy keeps in-frame clones and lacks some. The sample yields about 140,000 clones, 65% to 90% seen once. The specimen was PBMCs. Source of these receptors: a female donor in good health and CMV-seronegative.

V usage is TRBV27 and J usage is TRBJ1-5; 7 bases line up with TRBD1. The CDR3 sequence is 18 residues long. J gave up 2 bases and V 7 bases, and 17 bases lay outside the gene matches. From germline, CDR1 is MNHEY and CDR2 SMNVEV (reference sequence). CDR3 amino acids: CASKTRGGAEGGNQPQHF. The CDR3 bases are TGTGCCAGCAAAACACGAGGGGGCGCCGAGGGAGGCAATCAGCCCCAGCATTTT.

This chain links TRBV30 with TRBJ2-7, with a possible D match to TRBD1 (5 bases). V lost 3 bases to trimming and J lost 0 bases, with 12 bases between them. CDR1 is GTSNPN and CDR2 is SVGIG in the germline V gene (reference sequence). There are 14 residues in the CDR3. This chain's CDR3 is CAWREAGLSYEQYF. In DNA, the CDR3 is TGTGCCTGGAGAGAGGCAGGGCTCTCCTACGAGCAGTACTTC.

The rearrangement joins TRBV21-1 to TRBJ2-5; the DNA was not compared with TRBD2, the D call given in the table. TRBV21-1 is marked as a pseudogene. This CDR3 is built from 19 residues. The CDR3, as DNA: TGTGCCAGCAGCAAAGCGCTTTCAGCGGGAGGGCCAATGGTGGAGACCCAGTACTTC. Protein: CASSKALSAGGPMVETQYF.

This clone was seen just once. The genes are TRBV7-6 and TRBJ2-5; TRBD2 is a possible D gene (5 bases). CDR1 is SGHVS and CDR2 is FNYEAQ in the germline V gene. The V gene lost 2 bases and the J gene lost 5 bases, with 12 bases spanning the gap. The CDR3 has 14 amino acids. The CDR3 is CASSLSLAVETQYF. In DNA, the CDR3 is TGTGCCAGCAGCTTAAGTCTAGCAGTGGAGACCCAGTACTTC.

The gene calls are TRBV27 and TRBJ1-1, with D uncertain. The germline CDR1 and CDR2 sequences are MNHEY and SMNVEV (reference sequence). The CDR3 sequence is 13 residues long. V gave up 6 bases and J gave up 3 bases, with 11 bases separating them. Written as DNA, the CDR3 is TGTGCCAGCAGGCCCGGGATCCACACTGAAGCTTTCTTT. This gives the protein CASRPGIHTEAFF.

This clone was counted between two and nine times. Lacking the conserved final phenylalanine or tryptophan, this CDR3 likely reflects a read error. Because the CDR3's place on the DNA is in doubt, the DNA is left out and the CDR3 is given as listed by TCRdb. The genes are TRBV19 and TRBJ1-1; no DNA check was done on the table's D call, TRBD1. With termini counted, the CDR3 has 14 amino acids. Per the germline V gene, CDR1 is LNHDA and CDR2 is SQIVND (reference sequence). CDR3 sequence reads: CASSLQGRNTEALV.

The rearrangement links TRBV2 to TRBJ1-1; no reliable D call. CDR3 size: 13 residues. The V end was cut by 5 bases, the J end by 0 bases, with 7 bases between. Germline V lookup: CDR1 SNHLY, CDR2 FYNNEI. CDR3 protein: CASSPGLNTEAFF. The DNA for the CDR3 is TGTGCCAGCAGTCCAGGATTGAACACTGAAGCTTTCTTT.

The chain recombines TRBV5-1 with TRBJ2-1; possible D gene TRBD2, 5 bases. The CDR3 extends over 16 amino acids. The V end lost 2 bases, the J end lost 5 bases, and 17 bases lay between the germline ends. CDR1 SGHRS and CDR2 YFSETQ come from the germline V gene. This CDR3 reads CASSFPNTDFNNEQFF. CDR3 in DNA: TGCGCCAGCAGCTTCCCGAACACGGACTTTAACAATGAGCAGTTCTTC. Filled out from reference TRBV5-1 and TRBJ2-1, the complete variable domain reads KAGVTQTPRYLIKTRGQQVTLSCSPISGHRSVSWYQQTPGQGLQFLFEYFSETQRNKGNFPGRFSGRQFSNSRSEMNVSTLELGDSALYLCASSFPNTDFNNEQFFGPGTRLTVL.

The rearrangement uses TRBV28 and TRBJ2-5; D gene unclear. With the DNA end fitting TRBJ2-7 better, the J assignment may be wrong. The CDR3 runs to 11 residues. In germline, CDR1 is MDHEN, CDR2 SYDVKM. The CDR3 is CASSISYEQYF. CDR3 nucleotide sequence: TGTGCCAGCAGTATATCCTACGAGCAGTACTTC.

The chain recombines TRBV6-4 with TRBJ1-5; D remains unclear. Germline V gives CDR1 MRHNA, CDR2 SNTAGT. CDR3 length equals 13 residues. V was clipped by 5 bases and J by 4 bases, with 9 bases between them. CDR3: CASSLGENQPQHF. CDR3 sequence (DNA): TGTGCCAGCAGTCTGGGAGAAAATCAGCCCCAGCATTTT.

V and J are TRBV28 and TRBJ2-5; tentative D call: TRBD2 (5 bases). The ends were cut back, 2 bases at V and 1 base at J, with 8 bases in the middle. Germline V gene lookup returns CDR1 MDHEN and CDR2 SYDVKM. The CDR3 consists of 14 residues. The CDR3: CASSLIGGQETQYF. CDR3 DNA: TGTGCCAGCAGTTTAATAGGAGGCCAAGAGACCCAGTACTTC. Full variable domain (rest looked up from reference TRBV28 and TRBJ2-5): DVKVTQSSRYLVKRTGEKVFLECVQDMDHENMFWYRQDPGLGLRLIYFSYDVKMKEKGDIPEGYSVSREKKERFSLILESASTNQTSMYLCASSLIGGQETQYFGPGTRLLVL.

The chain joins TRBV28 to TRBJ2-3, with TRBD2 matching over 12 bases. Per germline, CDR1 MDHEN and CDR2 SYDVKM. The ends lost 4 bases at V and 3 bases at J; junction bases unmatched: 2. The length of the CDR3 is 15 residues. CDR3: CASSSTSGRTDTQYF. The CDR3 DNA sequence: TGTGCCAGCAGTTCGACTAGCGGGAGAACAGATACGCAGTATTTT.

The V gene is TRBV27, the J gene TRBJ2-5, with 7 bases identical to TRBD2. CDR3 size: 16 residues. Looked up from germline, CDR1 is MNHEY and CDR2 is SMNVEV (reference sequence). Trimming at V came to 0 bases and at J to 4 bases, leaving 8 bases not matched to a gene. CDR3 nucleotides: TGTGCCAGCAGTTTATCGGGGGAGGGCCTCCGAGAGACCCAGTACTTC. It codes for CASSLSGEGLRETQYF.

This chain connects TRBV4-1 to TRBJ2-5; possible D gene TRBD1, 5 bases. CDR1 is MGHRA, CDR2 YSYEKL, per germline. The V end lost 3 bases, the J end lost 5 bases, and 19 bases lay between the germline ends. The CDR3 has 16 amino acids. The CDR3 DNA reads as TGCGCCAGCAGCCATGCGGACCAGGGCCTCATTGAGACCCAGTACTTC. It encodes CASSHADQGLIETQYF.

The chain has TRBV9 and TRBJ2-1, with 7 bases lining up with TRBD2. Unmatched junction bases numbered 6, after V lost 5 bases and J lost 1 base. CDR1 SGDLS and CDR2 YYNGEE come from the germline V gene. The CDR3 runs 15 residues. The CDR3 region has the DNA TGTGCCAGCAGTGGGCTAGCGGCATCCTACAATGAGCAGTTCTTC. It translates to CASSGLAASYNEQFF.

The chain employs TRBV10-3 and TRBJ1-1, with D tentatively TRBD1 (6 bases). From germline, CDR1 is ENHRY and CDR2 SYGVKD. The CDR3 consists of 14 residues. The ends were cut back, 8 bases at V and 1 base at J, with 14 bases in the middle. CDR3 protein: CAIQGGGANTEAFF. The CDR3 coding sequence is TGTGCCATCCAGGGAGGGGGGGCGAACACTGAAGCTTTCTTT.

CDR3 nucleotide sequence: TGCGCCAGCAGCCAAGATAAAAGCGGGAGAGAGACCCAGTACTTC. Amino acid sequence: CASSQDKSGRETQYF. The chain is built from TRBV4-1 and TRBJ2-5; 8 positions match TRBD2. V lost 0 bases to trimming and J lost 4 bases; unmatched junction nucleotides: 4. The CDR3 runs to 15 residues. The germline gives CDR1 MGHRA, CDR2 YSYEKL.

This sequence joins TRBV18 and TRBJ1-1; 9 nucleotides line up with TRBD1. Trimming cost V 6 bases and J 1 base; bases outside gene matches: 18. This CDR3 contains 19 residues. Germline V gives CDR1 KGHSH, CDR2 LQKENI. CDR3 sequence reads: CASSLRVLDRGDRNTEAFF. The DNA of the CDR3 is TGTGCCAGCTCCCTCAGGGTTTTGGACAGGGGAGACAGGAACACTGAAGCTTTCTTT.

The J gene is TRBJ2-5, the V gene TRBV11-2, with D tentatively TRBD1 (6 bases). The length of the CDR3 is 14 residues. Trimming left V 1 base short and J 4 bases short, with 10 bases between. The germline gives CDR1 SGHAT, CDR2 FQNNGV. CDR3 DNA: TGTGCCAGCAGCTTAGTGGTAGGGGGAGAGACCCAGTACTTC. Translating gives CASSLVVGGETQYF.

CDR3 amino acids: CASSSQGIRTEAFF. The CDR3, as DNA: TGTGCCAGCAGTTCACAGGGGATCCGGACTGAAGCTTTCTTT. The chain uses TRBV28 and TRBJ1-1; 7 nucleotides line up with TRBD1. The CDR3 runs to 14 residues. V gave up 4 bases and J gave up 5 bases; unmatched junction bases: 7. CDR1 and CDR2 (germline): MDHEN, SYDVKM. Complete variable domain (other parts from reference TRBV28 and TRBJ1-1): DVKVTQSSRYLVKRTGEKVFLECVQDMDHENMFWYRQDPGLGLRLIYFSYDVKMKEKGDIPEGYSVSREKKERFSLILESASTNQTSMYLCASSSQGIRTEAFFGQGTRLTVV.

The chain employs TRBV29-1 and TRBJ2-3; 7 positions agree with TRBD2. Germline trimming cut 4 bases from V and 3 bases from J; bases unmatched to any gene: 10. This CDR3 has 15 amino acids. Germline CDR1 reads SQVTM; CDR2 reads ANQGSEA. CDR3 residues: CSVATSDSITDTQYF. CDR3 bases: TGCAGCGTTGCAACTAGCGATTCAATAACAGATACGCAGTATTTT.

The chain uses TRBV10-3 and TRBJ2-1; D is uncertain. This CDR3 has 16 residues. Trimming took 4 bases from V and 0 from J, leaving 13 bases between them. Germline CDR1 ENHRY, CDR2 SYGVKD. CDR3 region: CAISAQMESSYNEQFF. The CDR3 DNA reads TGTGCCATCAGTGCTCAAATGGAGAGCTCCTACAATGAGCAGTTCTTC.